These 24 T cell receptor beta chains originate from one sample sequenced in a study of blood T cell repertoires in COVID-19. Only in-frame clones appear in the TCRdb table, and some are missing; sequencing was by immunoSEQ multiplex PCR. The data hold 200,000 to 250,000 clones, with around 81% observed a single time. Sequencing was done on a sample of peripheral blood. Receptors were obtained from an older woman with acute or convalescent COVID-19.

The V gene is TRBV7-2, the J gene TRBJ2-7; no clear D gene. Germline CDR1 and CDR2: SGHTA and FQGNSA. Trimming removed 0 bases at V and 5 bases at J, with 14 bases between. The CDR3 is made up of 15 amino acids. CDR3 in DNA: TGTGCCAGCAGCTTAGCGAAGAGGTCTTGGAACGAGCAGTACTTC. Translation gives CASSLAKRSWNEQYF.

A remark on this clone: Compared with germline, one end of the junction differs, possibly owing to a read error. The J gene is TRBJ2-7, the V gene TRBV2, with 7 bases aligning to TRBD1. Germline CDR1 reads SNHLY; CDR2 reads FYNNEI. The CDR3 has 14 amino acids. CDR3: CASGEQGSSYEQYF. The CDR3 DNA is TGTGCCAGCGGTGAACAGGGGAGCTCCTACGAGCAGTACTTC.

The count of this clone is one. In DNA, the CDR3 is TGTGCCAGCAGCTTGCCCCAGGGGACCTATGGCTACACCTTC. Translating it yields CASSLPQGTYGYTF. The chain uses TRBV5-6 and TRBJ1-2; tentative D call: TRBD1 (6 bases). This CDR3 comprises 14 residues. V lost 1 base, J lost 4 bases, and 11 bases lay in between. The V gene's germline CDR1 is SGHDT and CDR2 YYEEEE.

This clone is a singleton in its sample. This chain joins TRBV4-1 and TRBJ1-6, with a possible D match to TRBD1 (6 bases). The CDR3 sequence is 16 residues long. Per the germline V gene, CDR1 is MGHRA and CDR2 is YSYEKL. V was clipped by 0 bases and J by 9 bases, with 15 bases between them. The CDR3 region is CASSQERGTKTSPLHF. Written as DNA, the CDR3 is TGCGCCAGCAGCCAAGAAAGAGGGACAAAAACTTCACCCCTCCACTTT.

The chain links TRBV21-1 to TRBJ2-1; the table names TRBD1, a call not compared with the DNA. TRBV21-1 is a pseudogene segment. CDR3 length: 13 amino acids. This CDR3 reads CATRGHEDNEQFF. CDR3 sequence (DNA): TGTGCCACCAGGGGGCACGAGGACAATGAGCAGTTCTTC.

This chain joins TRBV6-5 and TRBJ2-7; D might be TRBD2 (6 bases). The germline V and J ends were trimmed by 6 bases and 1 base, with 10 bases remaining between them. Germline CDR1 reads MNHEY; CDR2 reads SVGAGI. This CDR3 has 13 amino acids. The CDR3 DNA follows: TGTGCCAGCAGCGTCGGAGGGTCCTACGAGCAGTACTTC. This codes for CASSVGGSYEQYF.

This clone was detected only once. This sequence joins TRBV7-2 and TRBJ1-2, with D tentatively TRBD1 (6 bases). Germline V gene sequence: CDR1 SGHTA, CDR2 FQGNSA. The CDR3 has 17 residues. Trimming stripped 5 bases from V and 1 base from J, with 20 bases between. The CDR3 sequence is CASSPRAGDSHNYGYTF. The CDR3 coding sequence is TGTGCCAGCAGCCCCAGAGCAGGGGATTCTCATAACTATGGCTACACCTTC.

The V and J genes are TRBV7-9 and TRBJ1-2; D gene unclear. Germline V gene data show CDR1 as SEHNR and CDR2 as FQNEAQ (reference sequence). The CDR3 totals 12 residues. The V gene lost 4 bases and the J gene lost 8 bases, with 11 bases spanning the gap. For the CDR3, the DNA is TGTGCCAGCAGCTGGGGTCGGGAAGGCTACACCTTC. Translating it yields CASSWGREGYTF. Complete variable domain (other parts from reference TRBV7-9 and TRBJ1-2): DTGVSQNPRHKITKRGQNVTFRCDPISEHNRLYWYRQTLGQGPEFLTYFQNEAQLEKSRLLSDRFSAERPKGSFSTLEIQRTEQGDSAMYLCASSWGREGYTFGSGTRLTVV.

The chain is built from TRBV19 and TRBJ1-5; D may be TRBD1 (5 bases). Germline CDR1 LNHDA, CDR2 SQIVND (reference sequence). The CDR3 consists of 15 residues. V dropped 1 base and J dropped 3 bases, with 10 bases sitting between them. CDR3 DNA: TGTGCCAGTAGTATAGGAGACAGCTACAATCAGCCCCAGCATTTT. Protein: CASSIGDSYNQPQHF.

The chain couples TRBV7-9 to TRBJ1-2; 8 bases align to TRBD1. The germline V gene has CDR1 SEHNR and CDR2 FQNEAQ (reference sequence). J was trimmed by 2 bases and V by 4 bases; bases with no gene match: 3. The CDR3 covers 14 residues. The DNA for the CDR3 is TGTGCCAGCAGCTCGGACAGGGAAAACTATGGCTACACCTTC. Its translation is CASSSDRENYGYTF.

Note on this clone: At one of its ends the junction is not consistent with the germline gene, which may arise from a read error. This chain connects TRBV28 to TRBJ2-3; 10 bases fit TRBD2. This CDR3 comprises 14 residues. Looked up from germline, CDR1 is MDHEN and CDR2 is SYDVKM. The CDR3 sequence: CASSLGGASGGLDF. The CDR3 coding sequence is TGTGCCAGCAGTTTAGGTGGGGCTAGCGGGGGTTTGGATTTT.

The rearrangement uses TRBV28 and TRBJ2-7; the D gene is possibly TRBD2 (6 bases). The CDR3 loop spans 14 amino acids. Germline CDR1 is MDHEN and CDR2 is SYDVKM. V gave up 7 bases and J gave up 0 bases, with 13 bases separating them. CDR3 nucleotide sequence: TGTGCCAGCAAAGTGGGGGGTAACTCCTACGAGCAGTACTTC. Its translation: CASKVGGNSYEQYF.

The rearrangement uses TRBV4-3 and TRBJ1-1; D is unclear. The V gene's germline CDR1 is LGHNA and CDR2 YSLEER. The CDR3 length is 13 residues. The V end was cut by 3 bases, the J end by 3 bases, with 8 bases between. The CDR3 DNA is TGCGCCAGCAGCCAGGCCCCCGACACTGAAGCTTTCTTT. The encoded protein is CASSQAPDTEAFF.

In its sample, this clone was seen once. The rearrangement uses TRBV25-1 and TRBJ1-2; D gene unclear. CDR3 length: 14 amino acids. V lost 4 bases and J lost 0, with 9 bases in between. The germline V gene encodes CDR1 MGHDK and CDR2 SYGVNS. CDR3 sequence: CASSGRGANYGYTF. CDR3 bases: TGTGCCAGCAGTGGGCGGGGTGCTAACTATGGCTACACCTTC.

The chain links TRBV6-6 to TRBJ1-1, with TRBD1 matching over 7 bases. V lost 7 bases, J lost 3 bases, and 14 bases stayed unmatched. The CDR3 length is 16 residues. Germline CDR1 is MNHNY and CDR2 is SVGAGI (reference sequence). The CDR3, as DNA: TGTGCCAGCATCAACCACCAAGACAGGGCGGACACTGAAGCTTTCTTT. It encodes CASINHQDRADTEAFF.

The V call is TRBV9, the J call TRBJ2-1, with TRBD2 matching 8 bases. The CDR3 is made up of 16 amino acids. Unmatched junction bases numbered 7, after V lost 3 bases and J lost 2 bases. The germline V gene encodes CDR1 SGDLS and CDR2 YYNGEE. CDR3 amino acids: CASSAPGTSPYNEQFF. As DNA, the CDR3 is TGTGCCAGCAGCGCACCAGGGACTAGTCCCTACAATGAGCAGTTCTTC.

This clone has a single count. The chain links TRBV30 to TRBJ1-1; D gene ambiguous. V lost 2 bases and J 3 bases, leaving 13 bases between the germline ends. Germline loops: CDR1 GTSNPN, CDR2 SVGIG (reference sequence). CDR3 length: 14 amino acids. The CDR3 spells CAWSRGLVDTEAFF. DNA of the CDR3: TGTGCCTGGAGTAGAGGGTTGGTGGACACTGAAGCTTTCTTT.

The rearrangement links TRBV5-1 to TRBJ2-2; TRBD2 aligns across 10 bases. The trim removed 0 bases at V and 11 bases at J, leaving 7 bases unmatched. Germline loops: CDR1 SGHRS, CDR2 YFSETQ. The CDR3 has 15 residues. The CDR3, as DNA: TGCGCCAGCAGCTTGGAAGCGGGGGGGTTTGGAGAGCTGTTTTTT. Protein sequence: CASSLEAGGFGELFF.

The V call is TRBV6-5, the J call TRBJ1-2; TRBD1 aligns across 7 bases. The CDR3 is 13 residues long. Germline loops: CDR1 MNHEY, CDR2 SVGAGI. J lost 8 bases, V lost 2 bases, and 5 bases had no gene match. The DNA of the CDR3 is TGTGCCAGCAGTTACACCACAGGGGAAGGCTACACCTTC. This codes for CASSYTTGEGYTF.

The chain couples TRBV10-3 to TRBJ2-2; D is undetermined. From germline, CDR1 is ENHRY and CDR2 SYGVKD. V was pared by 10 bases and J by 7 bases, with 10 bases between. This CDR3 is built from 11 residues. CDR3 sequence reads: CATAEFGELFF. The CDR3, as DNA: TGTGCCACCGCTGAGTTCGGGGAGCTGTTTTTT.

The V call is TRBV20-1, the J call TRBJ1-5; possible D gene TRBD1, 5 bases. Germline V lookup: CDR1 DFQATT, CDR2 SNEGSKA (reference sequence). The V gene lost 4 bases and the J gene lost 9 bases, with 13 bases spanning the gap. The CDR3 is made up of 12 amino acids. CDR3 nucleotides: TGCAGTGCTATTGACGGGGGGTGGCCCCAGCATTTT. This encodes CSAIDGGWPQHF.

This clone was seen at least ten times. Other DNA sequences from this sample encode an identical CDR3 as well. The gene calls are TRBV6-5 and TRBJ2-2; perhaps TRBD1 as D (6 bases). Deletions cut 0 bases from V and 0 bases from J, with 8 bases between. The germline CDR1 and CDR2 sequences are MNHEY and SVGAGI. There are 16 residues in the CDR3. The CDR3 sequence is CASSYSSGANTGELFF. The CDR3 nucleotides read TGTGCCAGCAGTTACTCTTCAGGGGCGAACACCGGGGAGCTGTTTTTT.

The rearrangement uses TRBV30 and TRBJ1-1, with 9 bases lining up with TRBD1. Germline-derived CDR1 and CDR2 are GTSNPN and SVGIG (reference sequence). The length of the CDR3 is 14 residues. V shed 1 base and J 0 bases; nucleotides not matched to a gene: 0. CDR3 loop: CAWSGDRVNTEAFF. CDR3 nucleotides: TGTGCCTGGAGTGGGGACAGGGTGAACACTGAAGCTTTCTTT. The full variable domain, rest sourced from reference TRBV30 and TRBJ1-1, is SQTIHQWPATLVQPVGSPLSLECTVEGTSNPNLYWYRQAAGRGLQLLFYSVGIGQISSEVPQNLSASRPQDRQFILSSKKLLLSDSGFYLCAWSGDRVNTEAFFGQGTRLTVV.

This sequence joins TRBV29-1 and TRBJ1-2; 7 nucleotides agree with TRBD1. The V gene's germline CDR1 is SQVTM and CDR2 ANQGSEA. The CDR3 is made up of 13 amino acids. After removal of 3 bases from V and 6 bases from J, the junction contained 7 bases not matched to a gene. The CDR3: CSVDGAGGNGYTF. The CDR3 DNA reads as TGCAGCGTTGATGGGGCAGGGGGAAATGGCTACACCTTC.